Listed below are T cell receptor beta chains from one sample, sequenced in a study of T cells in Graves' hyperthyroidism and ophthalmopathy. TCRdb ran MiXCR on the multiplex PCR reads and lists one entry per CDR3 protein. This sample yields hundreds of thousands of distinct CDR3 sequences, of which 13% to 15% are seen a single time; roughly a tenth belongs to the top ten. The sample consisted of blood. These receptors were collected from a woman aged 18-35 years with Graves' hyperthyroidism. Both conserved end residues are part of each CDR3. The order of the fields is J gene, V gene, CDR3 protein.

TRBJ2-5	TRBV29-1	CSVEDTGGKETQYF
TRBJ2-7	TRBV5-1	CASSLGDSTGEQYF
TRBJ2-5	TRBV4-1	CASSQLSAETQYF
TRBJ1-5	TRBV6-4	CASSDGTQDRSNQPQHF
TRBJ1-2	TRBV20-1	CSSWDRENYGYTF
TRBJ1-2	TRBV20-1	CSARVSGYTF
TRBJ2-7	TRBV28	CASSLDYVSEQYF
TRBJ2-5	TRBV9	CASSVAGTSGRTGETQYF
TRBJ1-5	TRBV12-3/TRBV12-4	CASTYAGSNQPQHF
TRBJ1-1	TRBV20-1	CSARSMVRDTEAFF
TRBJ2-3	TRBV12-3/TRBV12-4	CASSPQGQATDTQYF
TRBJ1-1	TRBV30	CAWSGGRRNTEAFF
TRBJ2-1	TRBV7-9	CASSFSSSEQFF
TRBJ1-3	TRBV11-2	CASSVATASGNTIYF
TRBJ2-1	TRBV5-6	CASSPPRDNEQFF
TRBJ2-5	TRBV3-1	CASSQDVQSQETQYF
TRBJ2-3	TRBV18	CASSPPGLAGGLLDTQYF
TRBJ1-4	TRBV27	CASSPTGTVNEKLFF
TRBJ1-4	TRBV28	CASSQGGLEEKLFF
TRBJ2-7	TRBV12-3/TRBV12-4	CASSFVRRSYEQYF
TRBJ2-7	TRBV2	CASSTGVPYEQYF
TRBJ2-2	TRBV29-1	CSVSSGLADTGELFF
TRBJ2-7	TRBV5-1	CASSKEVGTSAYEQYF
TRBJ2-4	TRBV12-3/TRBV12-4	CASSGDAKNIQYF
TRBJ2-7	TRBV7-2	CASSSIAGNYEQYF
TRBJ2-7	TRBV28	CASNTLGQYPYEQYF
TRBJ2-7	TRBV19	CASSRSGTSTYEQYF
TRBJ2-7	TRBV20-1	CSARWQLSYEQYF
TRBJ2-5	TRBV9	CASSAGGGKETQYF
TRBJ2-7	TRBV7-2	CASSPSRGGSYEQYF
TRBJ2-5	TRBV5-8	CASSLEFGVGPLLGSEETQYF
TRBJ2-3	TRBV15	CATSPLAGEGTQYF
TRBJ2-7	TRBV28	CASSETSGARTYEQYF
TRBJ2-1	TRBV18	CASSDRAEQFF
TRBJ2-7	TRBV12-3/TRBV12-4	CASSRLAGAAYEQYF
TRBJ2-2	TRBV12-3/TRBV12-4	CASTPWGNRGLHLAGGPRTGELFF
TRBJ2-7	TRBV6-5	CASSYSFGRQYEQYF
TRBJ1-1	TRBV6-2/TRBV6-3	CASGGDSFSFTEAFF
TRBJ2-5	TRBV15	CATSERRFTETQYF
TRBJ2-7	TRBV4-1	CASSQDFGTRYEQYF
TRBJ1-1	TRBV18	CASLMDRATEAFF
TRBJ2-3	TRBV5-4	CASSFMTSGMVDTQYF
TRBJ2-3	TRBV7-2	CASSFDRADTQYF
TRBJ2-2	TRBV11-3	CASSPDRGLAGPGELFF